The 22 T cell receptor beta chains presented below share a single source sample, sequenced in a study of T cell clones after liver transplantation. Assay: immunoSEQ multiplex PCR; the TCRdb copy retains only in-frame clones and omits some. The sample has some 80,000 clones, 80% to 85% seen once. Sequenced material: CD4+ T cells from blood, taken roughly 50 months after liver transplant. Receptors were obtained from a human patient who received a liver transplant. The graft donor may account for some of the T cells.

The V gene is TRBV5-6, the J gene TRBJ1-1, with D unresolved. The CDR3 spans 13 residues. V was trimmed by 5 bases and J by 1 base, leaving 9 bases between them. Germline CDR1 SGHDT, CDR2 YYEEEE. DNA of the CDR3: TGTGCCAGCAGTTTGTACAGGAACACTGAAGCTTTCTTT. Its protein is CASSLYRNTEAFF.

J is TRBJ1-5 and V is TRBV19; 9 bases agree with TRBD1. J gave up 6 bases and V 5 bases, and 8 bases lay outside the gene matches. CDR1 is LNHDA, CDR2 SQIVND, per germline (reference sequence). The CDR3 is made up of 15 amino acids. CDR3 bases: TGTGCCAGTAGTGCCGGGGGACAGGGCCGTCAGCCCCAGCATTTT. Translating it yields CASSAGGQGRQPQHF.

This chain joins TRBV28 and TRBJ1-4, with unresolved D. V was trimmed by 5 bases and J by 4 bases, leaving 17 bases between them. Germline V CDR1 and CDR2: MDHEN, SYDVKM. The CDR3 loop spans 16 amino acids. The CDR3 DNA sequence: TGTGCCAGCAGTACCCGCCTTTCGGGTTTTAATGAAAAACTGTTTTTT. It is translated as CASSTRLSGFNEKLFF.

The chain joins TRBV6-5 to TRBJ1-1; 7 bases match TRBD1. Per the germline V gene, CDR1 is MNHEY and CDR2 is SVGAGI. With V trimmed by 5 bases and J by 5 bases, 2 bases remained unmatched. The CDR3 sequence is 12 residues long. CDR3 sequence reads: CASSGRGTEAFF. As DNA, the CDR3 is TGTGCCAGCAGTGGCAGGGGGACTGAAGCTTTCTTT.

This clone appeared once. The genes are TRBV13 and TRBJ1-4, with TRBD1 as a possible D gene (5 bases). This CDR3 is built from 15 residues. The V and J ends lost 2 bases and 8 bases respectively, with 15 bases between them. The germline CDR1 and CDR2 sequences are PRHDT and FYEKMQ (reference sequence). The CDR3 is CASSLRRREGEKLFF. Here the CDR3 DNA reads TGTGCCAGCAGCTTAAGGAGACGCGAGGGGGAAAAACTGTTTTTT.

CDR3 loop: CASSPRTRLTDTQYF. Here the CDR3 DNA reads TGTGCCAGCAGTCCTCGGACCCGGCTGACAGATACGCAGTATTTT. The rearrangement links TRBV27 to TRBJ2-3; D remains ambiguous. The CDR3 has 15 amino acids. With 5 bases removed from V and 3 bases from J, the gap between germline ends came to 15 bases. Germline V gene data show CDR1 as MNHEY and CDR2 as SMNVEV (reference sequence).

As concerns this clone: At the DNA level, this CDR3 is encoded by other sequences in the same sample as well. The chain links TRBV18 to TRBJ1-5; TRBD1 might be the D (5 bases). Germline V gene data show CDR1 as KGHSH and CDR2 as LQKENI. The V end was cut by 2 bases, the J end by 5 bases, with 7 bases between. This CDR3 is 13 amino acids long. This CDR3 reads CASSPGGDQPQHF. The DNA of the CDR3 is TGTGCCAGCTCACCAGGAGGGGATCAGCCCCAGCATTTT.

The chain employs TRBV7-2 and TRBJ2-2; D is unresolved. Germline values: CDR1 SGHTA, CDR2 FQGNSA. The CDR3 contains 17 residues. The V gene lost 2 bases and the J gene lost 4 bases, with 17 bases spanning the gap. CDR3 DNA sequence: TGTGCCAGCAGCTTACGAGCCTTCGACGGTTTCACCGGGGAGCTGTTTTTT. This sequence encodes CASSLRAFDGFTGELFF.

This clone was detected only a few times. V usage is TRBV19 and J usage is TRBJ1-2; D call uncertain. V was pared by 3 bases and J by 2 bases, with 19 bases between. Germline V lookup: CDR1 LNHDA, CDR2 SQIVND (reference sequence). The CDR3 consists of 17 residues. The DNA for the CDR3 is TGTGCCAGTAGTATCCCGACCCTGATCGGCTCCAACTATGGCTACACCTTC. This gives the protein CASSIPTLIGSNYGYTF.

The rearrangement links TRBV5-1 to TRBJ2-1; 12 bases agree with TRBD1. The CDR3 has 15 amino acids. The V and J ends lost 4 bases and 12 bases, in that order; junction bases with no gene match: 11. The germline V gene encodes CDR1 SGHRS and CDR2 YFSETQ. CDR3 sequence reads: CASSHGTGGVGWQFF. CDR3 in DNA: TGCGCCAGCAGCCACGGGACAGGGGGCGTCGGTTGGCAGTTCTTC.

This clone has more than one count but fewer than ten. The J gene is TRBJ1-2, the V gene TRBV6-1; perhaps TRBD1 as D (5 bases). V gave up 1 base and J gave up 8 bases, with 11 bases separating them. This CDR3 has 13 residues. Germline CDR1 MNHNS, CDR2 SASEGT. CDR3 in amino acids: CASSEGGTRGYTF. The DNA of the CDR3 is TGTGCCAGCAGTGAAGGGGGGACTCGGGGCTACACCTTC.

The chain links TRBV11-2 to TRBJ2-6, with D perhaps matching TRBD1 or TRBD2 (5 bases each). The CDR3 contains 18 residues. V was cut by 0 bases and J by 0 bases, with 12 bases left in between. CDR1 SGHAT and CDR2 FQNNGV come from the germline V gene. This chain's CDR3 is CASSLEPGRPSGANVLTF. CDR3 bases: TGTGCCAGCAGCTTAGAACCGGGACGCCCCTCTGGGGCCAACGTCCTGACTTTC.

The V call is TRBV6-5, the J call TRBJ1-2; D unclear. The V gene lost 9 bases and the J gene lost 4 bases, with 9 bases spanning the gap. The CDR3 sequence is 11 residues long. From germline, CDR1 is MNHEY and CDR2 SVGAGI. The CDR3 region is CASRKGYGYTF. CDR3 in DNA: TGTGCCAGTAGGAAAGGCTATGGCTACACCTTC.

The chain joins TRBV9 to TRBJ2-3; D is unclear. This CDR3 contains 14 residues. V lost 1 base, J lost 6 bases, and 12 bases lay in between. Germline V lookup: CDR1 SGDLS, CDR2 YYNGEE. This CDR3 is CASSVHPNTDTQYF. The CDR3 coding sequence is TGTGCCAGCAGCGTACATCCCAACACGGATACGCAGTATTTT.

This sequence joins TRBV9 and TRBJ2-3; D may be TRBD2 (6 bases). Between the trimmed V and J ends, which lost 1 base and 1 base, there was a span of 13 bases. CDR1 is SGDLS and CDR2 is YYNGEE in the germline V gene. The CDR3 consists of 16 residues. CDR3 nucleotides: TGTGCCAGCAGCGTATCTGGGAGGACCGGCACAGATACGCAGTATTTT. Its translation: CASSVSGRTGTDTQYF.

This chain links TRBV5-1 with TRBJ2-1; D gene uncertain. V was pared by 1 base and J by 5 bases, with 10 bases between. Germline CDR1 is SGHRS and CDR2 is YFSETQ. The CDR3 consists of 14 residues. The DNA of the CDR3 is TGCGCCAGCAGCTTGCGGCAGACCAACAATGAGCAGTTCTTC. It codes for CASSLRQTNNEQFF. Full variable domain (missing parts from reference TRBV5-1 and TRBJ2-1): KAGVTQTPRYLIKTRGQQVTLSCSPISGHRSVSWYQQTPGQGLQFLFEYFSETQRNKGNFPGRFSGRQFSNSRSEMNVSTLELGDSALYLCASSLRQTNNEQFFGPGTRLTVL.

The chain employs TRBV9 and TRBJ2-1; D remains unclear. V shed 2 bases and J shed 2 bases, with 11 bases lying between them. Germline V gene lookup returns CDR1 SGDLS and CDR2 YYNGEE. The CDR3 covers 15 residues. The CDR3 DNA follows: TGTGCCAGCAGCGTGGACCAGAAAGCCTACAATGAGCAGTTCTTC. Its protein product is CASSVDQKAYNEQFF.

This clone came up once. The chain uses TRBV4-2 and TRBJ1-3; D not resolved. The germline V gene has CDR1 LGHNA and CDR2 YNFKEQ. CDR3 length: 16 amino acids. V lost 1 base and J lost 3, with 13 bases in between. The chain's CDR3 is CASSQAPPDRGNTIYF. CDR3 bases: TGTGCCAGCAGCCAAGCCCCGCCGGACCGTGGAAACACCATATATTTT.

The chain is built from TRBV7-3 and TRBJ2-5; weak D call: TRBD1 (5 bases). The germline V gene encodes CDR1 SGHTA and CDR2 FQGTGA. The CDR3 totals 14 residues. The germline V and J ends were trimmed by 3 bases and 1 base, with 9 bases remaining between them. The CDR3 DNA reads as TGTGCCAGCAGCTTGAAGGGGCCCCAAGAGACCCAGTACTTC. Translated: CASSLKGPQETQYF.

About this clone: A much larger clone is a single base away; this may be a read error. Other DNA sequences in the same sample also yield this CDR3. V and J are TRBV4-3 and TRBJ1-1; 7 bases agree with TRBD1. Germline-derived CDR1 and CDR2 are LGHNA and YSLEER. The junction had 3 bases not matched to a gene; V was cut back by 2 bases and J by 3 bases. The length of the CDR3 is 14 residues. The CDR3 loop is CASSQLTGDTEAFF. As DNA, the CDR3 is TGCGCCAGCAGCCAACTAACAGGGGACACTGAAGCTTTCTTT.

The sample holds a few counts of this clone. V is TRBV15 and J is TRBJ1-1, with a tentative D call TRBD1 (5 bases). This CDR3 spans 12 amino acids. Per the germline V gene, CDR1 is LNHNV and CDR2 is YYDKDF (reference sequence). With 1 base removed from V and 8 bases from J, the gap between germline ends came to 8 bases. The CDR3 here is CATSRVAGEAFF. CDR3 DNA: TGTGCCACCAGCAGAGTGGCAGGGGAAGCTTTCTTT.

The V call is TRBV5-1, the J call TRBJ2-7; 8 bases are a match to TRBD2. Unmatched junction bases numbered 7, after V lost 2 bases and J lost 6 bases. This CDR3 spans 14 amino acids. CDR1 and CDR2 from the germline V gene are SGHRS and YFSETQ. The chain's CDR3 is CASSFKGLEAEQYF. Here the CDR3 DNA reads TGCGCCAGCAGCTTTAAGGGACTAGAAGCCGAGCAGTACTTC.